This T cell receptor beta chain is from a study of shared clonotypes between healthy human individuals. Study-wide findings and caveats: Across subsets, estimated richness was generally greater for naive than for memory populations.

This clone was found once. The antigen is not known. Naive-designated CD8 cells lacked CD45RO, were positively enriched for CCR7, and omitted terminally differentiated effector memory CD45RA+ cells. The method was immunoSEQ multiplex PCR; TCRdb's version includes in-frame clones alone and lacks a portion of them. The data show 750,000 to 1,000,000 clones, with 90% to 95% seen just once and approximately 25% held by the top ten. The CDR3 totals 15 residues. Looked up from germline, CDR1 is SGHAT and CDR2 is FQNNGV. With 1 base removed from V and 3 bases from J, the gap between germline ends came to 12 bases.

The receptor was derived from a man aged 30-40 years in good health. Material: naive CD8+ T cells sorted from blood. The chain uses TRBV11-2 and TRBJ2-5; D is perhaps TRBD1 or TRBD2 (5 bases each). The CDR3 DNA follows: TGTGCCAGCAGCTTAGGGGGGATGCGGGAAGAGACCCAGTACTTC. This sequence encodes CASSLGGMREETQYF.